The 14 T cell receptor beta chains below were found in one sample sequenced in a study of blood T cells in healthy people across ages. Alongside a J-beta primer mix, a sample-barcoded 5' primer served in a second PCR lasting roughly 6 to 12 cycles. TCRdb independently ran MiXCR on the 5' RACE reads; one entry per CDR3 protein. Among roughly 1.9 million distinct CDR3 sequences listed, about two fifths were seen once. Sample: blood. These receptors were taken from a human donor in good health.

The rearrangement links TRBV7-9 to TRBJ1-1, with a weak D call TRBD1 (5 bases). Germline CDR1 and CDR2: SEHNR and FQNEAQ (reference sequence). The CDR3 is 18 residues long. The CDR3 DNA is TGTTCCGTCGTTCACGGGGGTCTCGGGAGAAGTGAGAACACTGAAGCTTTCTTT. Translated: CSVVHGGLGRSENTEAFF.

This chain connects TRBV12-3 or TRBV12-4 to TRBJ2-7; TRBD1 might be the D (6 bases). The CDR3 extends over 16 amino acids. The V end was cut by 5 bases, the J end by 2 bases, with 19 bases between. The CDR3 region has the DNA TGTGCCAGCAGTCCATCCGGGACACGTTCTACCTACGAGCAGTACTTC. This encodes CASSPSGTRSTYEQYF.

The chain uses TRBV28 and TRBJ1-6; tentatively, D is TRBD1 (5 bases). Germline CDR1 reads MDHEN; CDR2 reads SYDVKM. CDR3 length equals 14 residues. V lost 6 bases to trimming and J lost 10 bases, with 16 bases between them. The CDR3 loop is CASSSTGLSSPLHF. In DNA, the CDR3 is TGTGCCAGCAGCTCTACGGGACTCTCATCACCCCTCCACTTT. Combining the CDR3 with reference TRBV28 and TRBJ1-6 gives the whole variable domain DVKVTQSSRYLVKRTGEKVFLECVQDMDHENMFWYRQDPGLGLRLIYFSYDVKMKEKGDIPEGYSVSREKKERFSLILESASTNQTSMYLCASSSTGLSSPLHFGNGTRLTVT.

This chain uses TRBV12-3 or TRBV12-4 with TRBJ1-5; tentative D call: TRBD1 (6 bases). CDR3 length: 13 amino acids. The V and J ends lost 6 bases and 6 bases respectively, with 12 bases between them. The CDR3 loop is CASSRGTSQPQHF. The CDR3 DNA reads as TGTGCCAGCAGCAGGGGCACGAGTCAGCCCCAGCATTTT.

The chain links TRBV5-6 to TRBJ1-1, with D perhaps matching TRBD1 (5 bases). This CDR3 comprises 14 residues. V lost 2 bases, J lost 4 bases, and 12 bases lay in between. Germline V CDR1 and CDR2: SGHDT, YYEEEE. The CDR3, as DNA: TGTGCCAGCAGCTTAGGGGTGTTCCGCACTGAAGCTTTCTTT. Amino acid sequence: CASSLGVFRTEAFF. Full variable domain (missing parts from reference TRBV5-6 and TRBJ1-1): DAGVTQSPTHLIKTRGQQVTLRCSPKSGHDTVSWYQQALGQGPQFIFQYYEEEERQRGNFPDRFSGHQFPNYSSELNVNALLLGDSALYLCASSLGVFRTEAFFGQGTRLTVV.

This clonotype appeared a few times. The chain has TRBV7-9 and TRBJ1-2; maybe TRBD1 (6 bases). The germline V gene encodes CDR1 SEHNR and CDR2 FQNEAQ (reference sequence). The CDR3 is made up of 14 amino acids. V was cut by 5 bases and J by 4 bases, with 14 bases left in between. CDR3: CASSRPGGGYGYTF. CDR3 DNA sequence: TGTGCCAGCAGCCGACCGGGAGGGGGCTATGGCTACACCTTC.

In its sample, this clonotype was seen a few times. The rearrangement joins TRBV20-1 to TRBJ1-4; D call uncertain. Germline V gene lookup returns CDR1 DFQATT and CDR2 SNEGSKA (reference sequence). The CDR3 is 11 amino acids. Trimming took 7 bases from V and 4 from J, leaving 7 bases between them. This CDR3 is CSVGLNEKLFF. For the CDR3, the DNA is TGCAGTGTAGGTCTTAATGAAAAACTGTTTTTT.

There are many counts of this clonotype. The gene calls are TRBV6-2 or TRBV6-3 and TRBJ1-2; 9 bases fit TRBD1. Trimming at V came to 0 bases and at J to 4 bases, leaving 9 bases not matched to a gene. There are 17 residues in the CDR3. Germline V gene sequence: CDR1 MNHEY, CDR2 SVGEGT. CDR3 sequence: CASSYSIWDREVYGYTF. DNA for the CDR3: TGTGCCAGCAGTTACTCGATATGGGACAGGGAAGTCTATGGCTACACCTTC.

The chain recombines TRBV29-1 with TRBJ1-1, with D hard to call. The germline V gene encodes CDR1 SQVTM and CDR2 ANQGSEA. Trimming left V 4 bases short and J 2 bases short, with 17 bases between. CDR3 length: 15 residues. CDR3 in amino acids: CSVARLLAFNTEAFF. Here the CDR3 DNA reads TGCAGCGTTGCTCGGTTGCTCGCCTTTAACACTGAAGCTTTCTTT.

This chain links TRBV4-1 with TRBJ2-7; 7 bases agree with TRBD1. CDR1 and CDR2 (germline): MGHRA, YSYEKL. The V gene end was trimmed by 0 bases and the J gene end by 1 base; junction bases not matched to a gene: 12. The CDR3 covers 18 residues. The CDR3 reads CASSQDGAEGQISYEQYF. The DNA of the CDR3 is TGCGCCAGCAGCCAAGATGGAGCCGAGGGACAGATTTCCTACGAGCAGTACTTC.

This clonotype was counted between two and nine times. The chain's CDR3 is CAISESRGEQYF. CDR3 DNA: TGTGCCATCAGTGAGTCCCGTGGAGAGCAGTACTTC. This sequence joins TRBV10-3 and TRBJ2-7; D is unclear. The germline V and J ends were trimmed by 0 bases and 7 bases, with 7 bases remaining between them. The CDR3 has 12 residues. Germline lookup yields CDR1 ENHRY and CDR2 SYGVKD.

The CDR3 spells CASSFGQIRDIQYF. DNA of the CDR3: TGTGCCAGCAGTTTTGGACAGATAAGGGACATTCAGTACTTC. The chain links TRBV27 to TRBJ2-4; a possible D gene is TRBD1 (6 bases). The germline gives CDR1 MNHEY, CDR2 SMNVEV (reference sequence). V shed 3 bases and J shed 8 bases, with 14 bases lying between them. The length of the CDR3 is 14 residues.

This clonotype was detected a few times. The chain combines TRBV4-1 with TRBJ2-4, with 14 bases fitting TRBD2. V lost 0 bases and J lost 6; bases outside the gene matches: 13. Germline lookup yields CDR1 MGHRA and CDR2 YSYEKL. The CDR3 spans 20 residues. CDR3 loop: CASSQDGRLAGGVGLNIQYF. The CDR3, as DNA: TGCGCCAGCAGCCAAGACGGTCGACTAGCGGGGGGGGTTGGCTTAAACATTCAGTACTTC.

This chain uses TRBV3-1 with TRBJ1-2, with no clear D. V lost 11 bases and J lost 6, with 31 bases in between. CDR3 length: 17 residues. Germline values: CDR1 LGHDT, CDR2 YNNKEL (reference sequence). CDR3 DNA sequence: TGTGCCGGCACCAAACTTGGGGTTTCTTCGCTCACAAATGGCTACACCTTC. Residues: CAGTKLGVSSLTNGYTF.